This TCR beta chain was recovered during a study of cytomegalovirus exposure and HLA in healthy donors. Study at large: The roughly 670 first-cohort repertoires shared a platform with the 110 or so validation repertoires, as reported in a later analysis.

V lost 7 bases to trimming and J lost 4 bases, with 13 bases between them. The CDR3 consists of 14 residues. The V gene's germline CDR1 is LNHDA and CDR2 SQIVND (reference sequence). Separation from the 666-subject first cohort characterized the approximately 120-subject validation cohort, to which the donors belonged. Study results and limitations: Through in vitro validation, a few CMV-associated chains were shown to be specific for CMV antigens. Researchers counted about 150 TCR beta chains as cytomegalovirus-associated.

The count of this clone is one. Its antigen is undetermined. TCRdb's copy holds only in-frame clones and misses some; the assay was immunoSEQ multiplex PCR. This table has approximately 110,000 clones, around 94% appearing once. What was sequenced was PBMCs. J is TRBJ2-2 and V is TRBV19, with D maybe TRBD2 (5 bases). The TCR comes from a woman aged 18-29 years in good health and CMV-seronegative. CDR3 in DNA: TGTGCCAGTACCGCCGGGGTCGCCACCGGGGAGCTGTTTTTT. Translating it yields CASTAGVATGELFF.